This is a list of T cell receptor beta chains from one sample in a study of cytomegalovirus exposure and HLA in healthy donors. Assay: immunoSEQ multiplex PCR; the TCRdb copy retains only in-frame clones and omits some. The repertoire table contains 45,000 to 55,000 clones. Sequencing was done on a sample of PBMCs. The receptor source for this set is a man in his forties in good health and CMV-seropositive. CDR3s include the opening cysteine and the closing phenylalanine or tryptophan. The D gene is left open where the match is weak.

-	TRBV6-5	TRBJ2-3	CASRGELRQYF
TRBD1	TRBV19	TRBJ1-5	CASTPGQGPHQPQHF
-	TRBV7-5	TRBJ1-2	CAIRGGALVYGYTF
TRBD2	TRBV5-4	TRBJ2-1	CASSVSGGASYNEQFF
TRBD1	TRBV19	TRBJ2-2	CASSPKKRDRGEGYPGELFF
-	TRBV7-3	TRBJ2-1	CASSTDTQSHNEQFF
-	TRBV7-2	TRBJ2-7	CASSPQGGGAQNEQYF
TRBD2	TRBV4-2	TRBJ2-5	CASSQDLLAGAAQETQYF
TRBD1	TRBV6-1	TRBJ2-7	CASSNRDRDEQYF
-	TRBV6-6	TRBJ1-2	CATNPSLSGGYTF
-	TRBV7-3	TRBJ1-1	CASSSRENTEAFF
-	TRBV7-8	TRBJ2-2	CASSRDSYTGELFF
TRBD1	TRBV5-1	TRBJ1-1	CASSLGQGFRRAFF
-	TRBV29-1	TRBJ1-5	CSVAGEGQPQHF
-	TRBV9	TRBJ1-3	CASSVDSGNTIYF
TRBD2	TRBV5-1	TRBJ2-6	CASSLMRLAGAGANVLTF
TRBD2	TRBV7-3	TRBJ2-3	CASSSTSGGGTDTQYF
-	TRBV2	TRBJ2-7	CASSGDNSYEQYF
TRBD2	TRBV7-2	TRBJ2-3	CASSLELAGGVDTQYF
-	TRBV29-1	TRBJ2-7	CSVATPGEQYF
-	TRBV9	TRBJ2-1	CASSARGSNPGEQFF
-	TRBV6-5	-	CASSPSSYEQYF
TRBD1	TRBV7-9	TRBJ2-7	CASSLEDRGNEQYF
-	TRBV9	TRBJ2-7	CASSQTSLGEQYF
-	TRBV28	TRBJ1-5	CASRARGYQPQHF
-	TRBV4-3	TRBJ2-2	CASSQRQGGSGELFF
-	TRBV11-1	TRBJ2-5	CASRSRGETQYF
-	TRBV19	TRBJ2-2	CASNPGNTGELFF
-	TRBV7-2	TRBJ2-3	CASSGGVSGSTDTQYF
-	TRBV27	TRBJ2-1	CASSPSPSSNNEQFF
TRBD1	TRBV10-1	TRBJ2-2	CASSHAGTGGAGELFF
-	TRBV19	TRBJ2-5	CASSKRETQYF
-	TRBV5-1	TRBJ1-4	CASSLAPGAVDEKLFF
TRBD1	TRBV30	TRBJ1-6	CAWSREGASYNSPLHF
-	TRBV6-5	TRBJ2-7	CASSPDRRSYEQYF
TRBD2	TRBV30	TRBJ2-5	CAWTLAGGPRETQYF
TRBD1	TRBV28	TRBJ1-1	CASSLSSGGHTEAFF
-	TRBV28	TRBJ2-1	CASSYLAQKPWSSYNEQFF
TRBD1	TRBV29-1	TRBJ2-7	CSVEDTSGTGSYEQYF
-	TRBV7-9	TRBJ1-4	CASSNRADEKLFF